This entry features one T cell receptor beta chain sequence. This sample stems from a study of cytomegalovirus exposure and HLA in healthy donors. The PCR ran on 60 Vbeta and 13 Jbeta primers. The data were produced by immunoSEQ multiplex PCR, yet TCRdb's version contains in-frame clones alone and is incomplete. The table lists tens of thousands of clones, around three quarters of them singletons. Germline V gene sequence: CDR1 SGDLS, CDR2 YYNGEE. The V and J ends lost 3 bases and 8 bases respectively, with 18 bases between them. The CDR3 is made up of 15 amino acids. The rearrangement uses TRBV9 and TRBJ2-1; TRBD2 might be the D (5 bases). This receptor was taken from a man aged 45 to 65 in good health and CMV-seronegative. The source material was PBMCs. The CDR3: CASSEDSREVDEQFF. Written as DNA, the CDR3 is TGTGCCAGCAGCGAGGACTCCCGAGAGGTGGATGAGCAGTTCTTC. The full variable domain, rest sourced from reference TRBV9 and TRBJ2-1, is DSGVTQTPKHLITATGQRVTLRCSPRSGDLSVYWYQQSLDQGLQFLIQYYNGEERAKGNILERFSAQQFPDLHSELNLSSLELGDSALYFCASSEDSREVDEQFFGPGTRLTVL.